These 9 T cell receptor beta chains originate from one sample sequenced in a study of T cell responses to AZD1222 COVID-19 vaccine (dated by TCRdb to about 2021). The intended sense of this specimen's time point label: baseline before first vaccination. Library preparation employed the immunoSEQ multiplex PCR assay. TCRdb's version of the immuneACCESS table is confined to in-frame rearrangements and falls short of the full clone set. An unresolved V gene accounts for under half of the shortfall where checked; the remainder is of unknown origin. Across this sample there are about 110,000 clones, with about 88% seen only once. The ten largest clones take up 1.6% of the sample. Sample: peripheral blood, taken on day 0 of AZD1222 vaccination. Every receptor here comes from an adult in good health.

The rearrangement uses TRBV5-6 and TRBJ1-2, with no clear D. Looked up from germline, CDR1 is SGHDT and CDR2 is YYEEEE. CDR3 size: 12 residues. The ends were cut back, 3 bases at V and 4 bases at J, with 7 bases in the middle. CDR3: CASSSYSYGYTF. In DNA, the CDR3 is TGTGCCAGCAGCTCCTACAGCTATGGCTACACCTTC.

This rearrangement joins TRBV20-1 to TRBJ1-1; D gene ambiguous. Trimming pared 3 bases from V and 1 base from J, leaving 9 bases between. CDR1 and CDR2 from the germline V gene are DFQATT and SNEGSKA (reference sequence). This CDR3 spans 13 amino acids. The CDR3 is CSASRTANTEAFF. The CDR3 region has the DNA TGCAGTGCTAGTCGGACGGCGAACACTGAAGCTTTCTTT.

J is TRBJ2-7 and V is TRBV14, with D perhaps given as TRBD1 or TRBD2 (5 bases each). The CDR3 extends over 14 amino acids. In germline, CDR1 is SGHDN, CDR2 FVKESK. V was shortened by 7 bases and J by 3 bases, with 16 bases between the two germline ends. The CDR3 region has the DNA TGTGCCAGCAACCCCTCGGGACCGAGCTACGAGCAGTACTTC. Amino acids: CASNPSGPSYEQYF.

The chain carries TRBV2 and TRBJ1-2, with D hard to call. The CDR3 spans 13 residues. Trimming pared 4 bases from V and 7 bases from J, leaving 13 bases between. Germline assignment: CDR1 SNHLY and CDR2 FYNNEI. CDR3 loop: CASSGLPLSGYTF. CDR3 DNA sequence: TGTGCCAGCAGTGGTCTGCCCCTATCTGGCTACACCTTC.

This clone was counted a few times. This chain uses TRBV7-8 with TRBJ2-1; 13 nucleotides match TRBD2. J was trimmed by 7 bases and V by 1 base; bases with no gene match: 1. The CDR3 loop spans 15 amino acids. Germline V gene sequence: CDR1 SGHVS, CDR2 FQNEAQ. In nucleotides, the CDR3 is TGTGCCAGCAGCTTAGAGGGACTAGCGGGAAATGAGCAGTTCTTC. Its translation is CASSLEGLAGNEQFF. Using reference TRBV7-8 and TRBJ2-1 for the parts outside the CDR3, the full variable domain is GAGVSQSPRYKVAKRGQDVALRCDPISGHVSLFWYQQALGQGPEFLTYFQNEAQLDKSGLPSDRFFAERPEGSVSTLKIQRTQQEDSAVYLCASSLEGLAGNEQFFGPGTRLTVL.

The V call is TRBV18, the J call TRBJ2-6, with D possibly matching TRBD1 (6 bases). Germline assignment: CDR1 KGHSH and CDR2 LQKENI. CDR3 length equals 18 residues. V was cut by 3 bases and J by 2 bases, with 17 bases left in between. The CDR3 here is CASSPVLQGEPGANVLTF. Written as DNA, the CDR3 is TGTGCCAGCTCACCTGTGCTACAGGGCGAACCTGGGGCCAACGTCCTGACTTTC.

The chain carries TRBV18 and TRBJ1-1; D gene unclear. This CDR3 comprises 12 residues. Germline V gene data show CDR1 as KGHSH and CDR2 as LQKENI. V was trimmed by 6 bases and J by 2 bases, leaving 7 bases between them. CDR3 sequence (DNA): TGTGCCAGCTCTGTGATTAACACTGAAGCTTTCTTT. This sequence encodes CASSVINTEAFF. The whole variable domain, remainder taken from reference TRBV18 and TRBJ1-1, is NAGVMQNPRHLVRRRGQEARLRCSPMKGHSHVYWYRQLPEEGLKFMVYLQKENIIDESGMPKERFSAEFPKEGPSILRIQQVVRGDSAAYFCASSVINTEAFFGQGTRLTVV.

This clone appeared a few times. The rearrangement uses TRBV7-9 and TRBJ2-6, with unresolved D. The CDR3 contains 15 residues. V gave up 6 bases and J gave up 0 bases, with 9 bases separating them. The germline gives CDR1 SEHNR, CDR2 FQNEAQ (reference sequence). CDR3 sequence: CASSITASGANVLTF. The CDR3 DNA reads TGTGCCAGCAGTATAACAGCCTCTGGGGCCAACGTCCTGACTTTC.

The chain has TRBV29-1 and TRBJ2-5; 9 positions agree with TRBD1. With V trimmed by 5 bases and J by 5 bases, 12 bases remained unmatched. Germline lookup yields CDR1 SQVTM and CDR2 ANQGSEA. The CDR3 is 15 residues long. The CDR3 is CSVLYRGPKWETQYF. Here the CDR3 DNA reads TGCAGCGTTCTATACAGGGGGCCGAAATGGGAGACCCAGTACTTC.